This entry describes one T cell receptor beta chain. What it binds is unknown. The record originates from a study of cytotoxic CD8 clonotypes in ibrutinib-treated CLL. Study background: The patient breakdown showed approximately ten relapsed/refractory and approximately 15 treatment-naive cases, with 17 IGHV unmutated. Mean per-sample yields comprised about 280,000 productive templates and 85,000 to 100,000 productive rearrangements. Findings and caveats of the study: Samples from sustained-remission and progressing patients were taken at different times. Ibrutinib response saw clonality rise, and progression saw it return toward baseline.

The assay was immunoSEQ multiplex PCR, and TCRdb's table has in-frame clones only and misses some. This repertoire shows roughly 300,000 clones, approximately 76% found once; its top ten account for about 5%. V was clipped by 5 bases and J by 7 bases; unmatched bases: 11. The CDR3 has 15 amino acids. Germline V gives CDR1 SGHDN, CDR2 FVKESK. The receptor was derived from a human donor with chronic lymphocytic leukemia. The chain carries TRBV14 and TRBJ2-5; 9 bases align to TRBD2. Source: PBMCs, taken at disease progression, from a patient treated with ibrutinib. CDR3 sequence reads: CASSAHPAAGGTQYF. DNA for the CDR3: TGTGCCAGCAGCGCCCACCCAGCAGCGGGAGGGACCCAGTACTTC.